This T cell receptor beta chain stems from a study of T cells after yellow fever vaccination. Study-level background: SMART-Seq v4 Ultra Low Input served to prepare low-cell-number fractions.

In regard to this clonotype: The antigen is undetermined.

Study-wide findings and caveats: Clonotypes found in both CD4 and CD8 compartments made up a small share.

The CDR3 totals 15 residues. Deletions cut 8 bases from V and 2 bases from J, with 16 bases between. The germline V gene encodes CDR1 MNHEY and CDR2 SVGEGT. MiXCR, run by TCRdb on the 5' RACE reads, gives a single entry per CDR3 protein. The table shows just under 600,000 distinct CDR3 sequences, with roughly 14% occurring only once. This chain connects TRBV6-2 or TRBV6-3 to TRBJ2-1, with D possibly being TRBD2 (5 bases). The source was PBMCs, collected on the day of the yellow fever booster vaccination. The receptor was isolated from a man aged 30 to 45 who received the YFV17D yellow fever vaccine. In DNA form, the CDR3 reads TGTGCCAGCCTACGCCTTGGAGGACCCTACAATGAGCAGTTCTTC. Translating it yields CASLRLGGPYNEQFF.